Listed below are T cell receptor beta chains from one sample, sequenced in a study of T cells in Graves' hyperthyroidism and ophthalmopathy. TCRdb re-called the multiplex PCR reads with MiXCR, one entry per CDR3 protein. There are some 400,000 distinct CDR3 sequences in the sample; approximately 13% occur only once, and approximately 11% lies in the top ten. Material: blood. All receptors come from a woman aged 55-75 years with Graves' hyperthyroidism. The CDR3 runs from the conserved cysteine through the conserved F or W. A D gene is named only where the DNA matches it firmly. Clone sizes are given selectively: once, few, many, or a class where the clone is expanded.

v_call	clone_size	j_call	d_call	cdr3_nt	cdr3_aa
TRBV3-1	few	TRBJ2-3	TRBD1	TGTGCCAGCAGCCAGCTTAGGGGGCCTGATACGCAGTATTTT	CASSQLRGPDTQYF
TRBV20-1	many	TRBJ2-7	.	TGCAGTGCTAGTGATACCCTCAGTGCTACCTACGAGCAGTACTTC	CSASDTLSATYEQYF
TRBV19	many	TRBJ2-1	TRBD1	TGTGCCAGTACCCTTCGGGACAGCTCCTACAATGAGCAGTTCTTC	CASTLRDSSYNEQFF
TRBV12-3/TRBV12-4	.	TRBJ1-1	.	TGTGCCAGCAGTTCTGACCGGGACGGTGAAGCTTTCTTT	CASSSDRDGEAFF
TRBV27	many	TRBJ1-2	.	TGTGCCAGCAGTTCCTGGGGTGACTATGGCTACACCTTC	CASSSWGDYGYTF
TRBV11-3	many	TRBJ2-3	.	TGTGCCAGCAGCCCGCACACAGATACGCAGTATTTT	CASSPHTDTQYF
TRBV29-1	few	TRBJ2-7	.	TGCAGCGTTGTGGGAGCGTCCTACGAGCAGTACTTC	CSVVGASYEQYF
TRBV11-2	many	TRBJ2-7	TRBD2	TGTGCCAGCAGCTCTCCGGACCGGTTCGGGGGGGAGCAGTACTTC	CASSSPDRFGGEQYF
TRBV29-1	many	TRBJ1-1	.	TGCAGCGTTGAAGGGCGGGGAGGAATGAACACTGAAGCTTTCTTT	CSVEGRGGMNTEAFF
TRBV5-1	many	TRBJ2-7	.	TGCGCCAGCAGCTTTAAGGGCTTCGAGCAGTACTTC	CASSFKGFEQYF
TRBV4-1	.	TRBJ2-7	.	TGCGCCAGCAGCCAAGAAGGCTACGAGCAGTACTTC	CASSQEGYEQYF
TRBV18	.	TRBJ1-5	TRBD1	TGTGCCAGCTCACCGACCGGGACAGGGATCCTTCTGCATTTT	CASSPTGTGILLHF
TRBV4-2	many	TRBJ1-1	.	TGTGCCAGCAGCCAACCCAGGGCGCGTACTGAAGCTTTCTTT	CASSQPRARTEAFF
TRBV12-3/TRBV12-4	many	TRBJ2-1	.	TGTGCCAGCACCGAAAGTGCGGCCCCGTTGTATCTCAATGAGCAGTTCTTC	CASTESAAPLYLNEQFF
TRBV10-1	.	TRBJ2-3	.	TGCGCCAGCAGTGACCCCGCCGGGACCAGCGGAAATACGCAGTATTTT	CASSDPAGTSGNTQYF